The 28 T cell receptor beta chains in this list originate from one sample, sequenced in a study of regulatory T cells in long-lasting Graves disease. The time point here: newly diagnosed GD, antithyroid drugs for less than 3 months. PBMCs were the source of the RNA used for TCR sequencing. CDR3-region Arm-PCR and iRepertoire HTBI primers produced the TCR beta libraries. From the multiplex PCR reads, TCRdb called clonotypes with MiXCR, one entry per CDR3 protein. The profile shows 360,000 or so distinct CDR3 sequences, roughly 12% of them singletons. These data were also filed under a second study, of T cells in Graves' hyperthyroidism and ophthalmopathy.

Sequenced here: peripheral blood mononuclear cells (PBMCs), sampled at new diagnosis, from a patient treated with antithyroid drugs. The receptors derive from a woman aged 18 to 35 with Graves disease.

This clonotype has a count of ten or more. The chain links TRBV7-2 to TRBJ2-3; no reliable D call. The CDR3 runs to 13 residues. V lost 3 bases and J lost 3, with 7 bases in between. The germline V gene encodes CDR1 SGHTA and CDR2 FQGNSA. CDR3 residues: CASSFPHTDTQYF. As DNA, the CDR3 is TGTGCCAGCAGCTTCCCACATACAGATACGCAGTATTTT.

This clonotype came up many times. The CDR3 is CASSSGGTLGPNGYTF. DNA for the CDR3: TGTGCCAGCAGTTCTGGGGGGACCCTGGGGCCTAATGGCTACACCTTC. This chain links TRBV6-9 with TRBJ1-2; D might be TRBD1 (5 bases). Trimming took 4 bases from V and 6 from J, leaving 21 bases between them. The germline CDR1 and CDR2 sequences are MNHGY and SVAAGI. The CDR3 is made up of 16 amino acids.

This clonotype appeared many times. J is TRBJ2-5 and V is TRBV6-1; weak D call: TRBD1 (5 bases). V lost 3 bases, J lost 1 base, and 9 bases lay in between. The CDR3 has 14 residues. Germline V CDR1 and CDR2: MNHNS, SASEGT. The CDR3 coding sequence is TGTGCCAGCAGTGAGGACACCAGCCAAGAGACCCAGTACTTC. It is translated as CASSEDTSQETQYF.

This clonotype was seen a few times. The chain recombines TRBV10-1 with TRBJ2-3; tentative D call: TRBD1 (5 bases). This CDR3 region has 15 residues. Germline lookup yields CDR1 WNHNN and CDR2 SYGVQD (reference sequence). Trimming took off 0 bases at V and 3 bases at J, with 10 bases between the two ends. This CDR3 is CASSESFSGTDTQYF. CDR3 in DNA: TGCGCCAGCAGTGAGTCGTTTTCAGGGACAGATACGCAGTATTTT.

This clonotype came up many times. CDR3 nucleotide sequence: TGTGCCAGCAGTGTTAACAGGGGCTCGGGTTACACCGGGGAGCTGTTTTTT. Translating it yields CASSVNRGSGYTGELFF. The V gene is TRBV12-3 or TRBV12-4, the J gene TRBJ2-2; 7 bases match TRBD1. V was clipped by 5 bases and J by 3 bases; unmatched bases: 12. The CDR3 is 17 residues long.

The chain combines TRBV6-4 with TRBJ1-5, with TRBD1 as a possible D gene (5 bases). Looked up from germline, CDR1 is MRHNA and CDR2 is SNTAGT. The V end lost 7 bases, the J end lost 1 base, and 11 bases lay between the germline ends. The CDR3 consists of 14 residues. The DNA of the CDR3 is TGTGCCAGCATGTGGGGGGGAAGCAATCAGCCCCAGCATTTT. This gives the protein CASMWGGSNQPQHF.

The chain has TRBV19 and TRBJ2-3, with D uncertain. The CDR3 length is 11 residues. Germline lookup yields CDR1 LNHDA and CDR2 SQIVND (reference sequence). The ends were cut back, 4 bases at V and 10 bases at J, with 9 bases in the middle. CDR3 sequence: CASSRDRAQYF. In nucleotides, the CDR3 is TGTGCCAGTAGTAGGGATCGGGCGCAGTATTTT.

The chain uses TRBV28 and TRBJ2-5; the match to TRBD1 covers 7 bases. In germline, CDR1 is MDHEN, CDR2 SYDVKM. This CDR3 is built from 14 residues. V shed 8 bases and J 3 bases; nucleotides not matched to a gene: 9. In DNA, the CDR3 is TGTGCCAGCGCCGAAACAGGGGTCAAAGAGACCCAGTACTTC. This codes for CASAETGVKETQYF.

About this clonotype: A read error may be the cause here, since a much bigger clone is one base away. The V gene is TRBV28, the J gene TRBJ1-2; 7 positions agree with TRBD1. CDR1 and CDR2 (germline): MDHEN, SYDVKM. The ends lost 6 bases at V and 4 bases at J; junction bases unmatched: 2. The CDR3 is 12 residues long. This CDR3 is CASSRQGYGYTF. Here the CDR3 DNA reads TGTGCCAGCAGCCGACAGGGCTATGGCTACACCTTC.

This clonotype was observed at least ten times. The chain recombines TRBV7-2 with TRBJ1-1, with 10 bases identical to TRBD1. The germline gives CDR1 SGHTA, CDR2 FQGNSA. V shed 3 bases, J shed 6 bases, and the junction held 4 bases outside the gene matches. The CDR3 has 14 amino acids. The CDR3 nucleotides read TGTGCCAGCAGCTTCGGGACAGGGGTCCCTGAAGCTTTCTTT. Amino acid sequence: CASSFGTGVPEAFF.

This clonotype was seen many times. This chain joins TRBV7-9 and TRBJ2-7; perhaps TRBD1 as D (6 bases). Germline values: CDR1 SEHNR, CDR2 FQNEAQ (reference sequence). V lost 5 bases to trimming and J lost 2 bases, with 16 bases between them. This CDR3 region has 15 residues. The CDR3 sequence is CASSLRTQGTYEQYV. CDR3 nucleotides: TGTGCCAGCAGCCTACGGACGCAGGGGACCTACGAGCAGTACGTC.

This chain links TRBV12-3 or TRBV12-4 with TRBJ2-7; D is uncertain. The CDR3 totals 16 residues. V lost 7 bases and J lost 4, with 23 bases in between. CDR3 in amino acids: CASTRALRRTGYEQYF. In DNA, the CDR3 is TGTGCCAGCACTAGGGCCTTGAGACGGACGGGTTACGAGCAGTACTTC.

This clonotype has at least ten counts. V and J are TRBV7-9 and TRBJ1-5; no definite D call. Germline CDR1 and CDR2: SEHNR and FQNEAQ (reference sequence). CDR3 size: 13 residues. V dropped 1 base and J dropped 11 bases, with 12 bases sitting between them. CDR3 region: CASSLEVDGTQHF. Written as DNA, the CDR3 is TGTGCCAGCAGCTTAGAAGTCGACGGTACCCAGCATTTT.

This clonotype showed up many times. The chain combines TRBV15 with TRBJ2-7; TRBD1 matches at 8 bases. With V trimmed by 0 bases and J by 3 bases, 4 bases remained unmatched. The CDR3 contains 15 residues. The germline V gene encodes CDR1 LNHNV and CDR2 YYDKDF (reference sequence). Here the CDR3 DNA reads TGTGCCACCAGCAGAGATTTTGGGACAGGCTACGAGCAGTACGTC. Translating it yields CATSRDFGTGYEQYV.

At least ten counts were recorded for this clonotype. The chain uses TRBV5-1 and TRBJ2-7, with D perhaps matching TRBD2 (6 bases). The CDR3 spans 16 residues. Germline CDR1 is SGHRS and CDR2 is YFSETQ. The CDR3, as DNA: TGCGCCAGCAGTTTGGGAGGCGGTGCGGGGAGCTACGAGCAGTACGTC. It encodes CASSLGGGAGSYEQYV.

This clonotype was picked up a small number of times. The chain recombines TRBV18 with TRBJ1-2, with TRBD1 identical over 7 bases. This CDR3 spans 16 amino acids. Germline lookup yields CDR1 KGHSH and CDR2 LQKENI. With 3 bases clipped from V and 5 bases from J, the junction kept 12 bases outside the gene matches. The CDR3 bases are TGTGCCAGCTCACCCAGGACTACAGGGGTTGGATATGGCTACACCTTC. Translating gives CASSPRTTGVGYGYTF. The whole variable domain, filled in from reference TRBV18 and TRBJ1-2, reads NAGVMQNPRHLVRRRGQEARLRCSPMKGHSHVYWYRQLPEEGLKFMVYLQKENIIDESGMPKERFSAEFPKEGPSILRIQQVVRGDSAAYFCASSPRTTGVGYGYTFGSGTRLTVV.

This clonotype occurred many times. The rearrangement uses TRBV7-9 and TRBJ2-3, with D unclear. From germline, CDR1 is SEHNR and CDR2 FQNEAQ (reference sequence). The V and J ends lost 0 bases and 5 bases respectively, with 9 bases between them. The CDR3 totals 14 residues. This chain's CDR3 is CASSLARTLDTQYF. CDR3 bases: TGTGCCAGCAGCTTAGCGCGGACCCTAGATACGCAGTATTTT.

The chain has TRBV20-1 and TRBJ2-1, with 8 bases aligning to TRBD2. V gave up 6 bases and J gave up 3 bases; unmatched junction bases: 10. The CDR3 contains 15 residues. CDR1 is DFQATT, CDR2 SNEGSKA, per germline (reference sequence). The CDR3 here is CSAPRAAGVYNEQFF. DNA for the CDR3: TGCAGTGCCCCCCGGGCAGCGGGAGTCTACAATGAGCAGTTCTTC.

This clonotype was picked up many times. The V gene is TRBV7-2, the J gene TRBJ1-2, with D possibly being TRBD1 (6 bases). The CDR3 length is 15 residues. Germline V gives CDR1 SGHTA, CDR2 FQGNSA. V lost 1 base and J 8 bases, leaving 17 bases between the germline ends. CDR3 DNA sequence: TGTGCCAGCAGCTTAGGCGTGGGGGGGCGCGACGGCTACACCTTC. Encoded protein: CASSLGVGGRDGYTF.

The chain combines TRBV5-6 with TRBJ1-1, with D possibly being TRBD1 (5 bases). The CDR3 runs to 15 residues. The germline gives CDR1 SGHDT, CDR2 YYEEEE. V gave up 0 bases and J gave up 1 base, with 10 bases separating them. The CDR3 loop reads CASSLEGPRNTEAFF. The DNA for the CDR3 is TGTGCCAGCAGCTTGGAGGGACCGAGGAACACTGAAGCTTTCTTT. Together with reference TRBV5-6 and TRBJ1-1, the CDR3 gives the full variable domain: DAGVTQSPTHLIKTRGQQVTLRCSPKSGHDTVSWYQQALGQGPQFIFQYYEEEERQRGNFPDRFSGHQFPNYSSELNVNALLLGDSALYLCASSLEGPRNTEAFFGQGTRLTVV.

This clonotype has ten or more counts. The J gene is TRBJ2-7, the V gene TRBV11-2, with D possibly matching TRBD2 (7 bases). The CDR3 totals 15 residues. Per germline, CDR1 SGHAT and CDR2 FQNNGV. V dropped 1 base and J dropped 4 bases, with 14 bases sitting between them. CDR3 DNA: TGTGCCAGCAGCTTAGGTAGGGGAGGGGGTTACGAGCAGTACTTC. Its protein product is CASSLGRGGGYEQYF.

The table lists this clonotype with many counts. V usage is TRBV28 and J usage is TRBJ2-4, with 8 bases aligning to TRBD1. Germline CDR1 MDHEN, CDR2 SYDVKM. This CDR3 is 19 amino acids long. With V trimmed by 3 bases and J by 3 bases, 16 bases remained unmatched. CDR3 protein: CASSLGRTGILLIKNIQYF. The CDR3 DNA sequence: TGTGCCAGCAGTTTGGGGCGGACAGGGATCCTACTTATCAAAAACATTCAGTACTTC.

This clonotype appeared many times. The genes are TRBV9 and TRBJ1-1; D is possibly TRBD1 (5 bases). The V end was cut by 3 bases, the J end by 0 bases, with 12 bases between. From germline, CDR1 is SGDLS and CDR2 YYNGEE. The CDR3 covers 15 residues. CDR3 residues: CASSAGTEMNTEAFF. The CDR3 DNA sequence: TGTGCCAGCAGCGCAGGGACGGAAATGAACACTGAAGCTTTCTTT. The variable domain in full, with the rest retrieved from reference TRBV9 and TRBJ1-1, is DSGVTQTPKHLITATGQRVTLRCSPRSGDLSVYWYQQSLDQGLQFLIQYYNGEERAKGNILERFSAQQFPDLHSELNLSSLELGDSALYFCASSAGTEMNTEAFFGQGTRLTVV.

This clonotype was picked up many times. The V gene is TRBV7-2, the J gene TRBJ2-3, with D uncertain. CDR3 length: 14 residues. Germline CDR1 reads SGHTA; CDR2 reads FQGNSA. Trimming stripped 2 bases from V and 10 bases from J, with 16 bases between. CDR3 amino acids: CASSLRAPTRSQYF. The CDR3 region has the DNA TGTGCCAGCAGCTTAAGGGCACCCACACGCTCGCAGTATTTT. Filled out from reference TRBV7-2 and TRBJ2-3, the complete variable domain reads GAGVSQSPSNKVTEKGKDVELRCDPISGHTALYWYRQSLGQGLEFLIYFQGNSAPDKSGLPSDRFSAERTGGSVSTLTIQRTQQEDSAVYLCASSLRAPTRSQYFGPGTRLTVL.

This clonotype was seen ten or more times. The J gene is TRBJ1-1, the V gene TRBV6-2 or TRBV6-3; a weak D match, TRBD1 (5 bases). This CDR3 has 13 residues. Trimming shortened V by 4 bases and J by 0 bases, and 6 bases separated the two germline ends. Germline CDR1 is MNHEY and CDR2 is SVGEGT. The CDR3 spells CASSWGMNTEAFF. The CDR3 DNA follows: TGTGCCAGCAGTTGGGGCATGAACACTGAAGCTTTCTTT.

About this clonotype itself: Possible read error: a much larger clone is one base away. V usage is TRBV15 and J usage is TRBJ2-7; TRBD2 aligns across 8 bases. Trimming at V came to 1 base and at J to 7 bases, leaving 12 bases not matched to a gene. The CDR3 extends over 16 amino acids. Looked up from germline, CDR1 is LNHNV and CDR2 is YYDKDF (reference sequence). The DNA for the CDR3 is TGTGCCACCAGCAGAGTTTACGGGAGGGGGGAAAATGAGCAGTACTTC. Translating it yields CATSRVYGRGENEQYF.

This clonotype has at least ten counts. The rearrangement joins TRBV20-1 to TRBJ2-3, with D unresolved. This CDR3 has 12 amino acids. V shed 6 bases and J shed 2 bases, with 9 bases lying between them. Germline V gene sequence: CDR1 DFQATT, CDR2 SNEGSKA (reference sequence). This CDR3 is CSAHGDTDTQYF. Written as DNA, the CDR3 is TGCAGTGCCCATGGGGACACAGATACGCAGTATTTT.

This clonotype was detected many times. The genes are TRBV20-1 and TRBJ1-3; D unclear. Trimming stripped 3 bases from V and 4 bases from J, with 13 bases between. Germline loops: CDR1 DFQATT, CDR2 SNEGSKA (reference sequence). The CDR3 sequence is 14 residues long. The chain's CDR3 is CSASHMGLGNTIYF. For the CDR3, the DNA is TGCAGTGCTAGCCACATGGGTTTAGGAAACACCATATATTTT.